One sample yielded the 13 T cell receptor beta chains listed below, sequenced in a study of cytomegalovirus exposure and HLA in healthy donors. Vbeta (60) and Jbeta (13) primers were used in the PCR. Sequencing used immunoSEQ multiplex PCR; TCRdb keeps in-frame clones, though not all of them. The table includes roughly 170,000 clones, more than 65% detected once. Input material: PBMCs. Source of these receptors: a girl between 2 and 10 years old in good health and CMV-seropositive.

This chain uses TRBV5-1 with TRBJ2-5, with D tentatively TRBD1 (6 bases). The end of the DNA aligns better with TRBJ2-7, so the J call may be wrong. CDR1 SGHRS and CDR2 YFSETQ come from the germline V gene. The CDR3 extends over 15 amino acids. The CDR3 DNA reads as TGCGCCAGCAGCGAAACAGGGCTCCGCTCCTACGAGCAGTACTTC. It codes for CASSETGLRSYEQYF.

A few counts support this clone. The chain is built from TRBV6-1 and TRBJ1-5, with unresolved D. Trimming shortened V by 7 bases and J by 2 bases, and 9 bases separated the two germline ends. In germline, CDR1 is MNHNS, CDR2 SASEGT. This CDR3 is 13 amino acids long. The CDR3 nucleotides are TGTGCCAGCATCGTAACGGGCAATCAGCCCCAGCATTTT. It is translated as CASIVTGNQPQHF.

Only a few counts were recorded for this clone. The gene calls are TRBV5-1 and TRBJ1-1, with 7 nucleotides matching TRBD1. This CDR3 comprises 14 residues. Germline loops: CDR1 SGHRS, CDR2 YFSETQ. With 4 bases clipped from V and 1 base from J, the junction kept 4 bases outside the gene matches. The CDR3 sequence is CASSPWTGNTEAFF. In nucleotides, the CDR3 is TGCGCCAGCAGCCCTTGGACAGGGAACACTGAAGCTTTCTTT.

This sequence joins TRBV5-1 and TRBJ1-3, with D perhaps TRBD1 (6 bases). Germline CDR1 reads SGHRS; CDR2 reads YFSETQ. The CDR3 has 15 residues. Trimming left V 0 bases short and J 4 bases short, with 11 bases between. The CDR3 bases are TGCGCCAGCAGCTTGGGCAGGGGTGGAGGAAACACCATATATTTT. This sequence encodes CASSLGRGGGNTIYF.

This chain links TRBV7-3 with TRBJ2-3; tentative D call: TRBD2 (5 bases). This CDR3 has 14 residues. Trimming removed 5 bases at V and 3 bases at J, with 12 bases between. Per the germline V gene, CDR1 is SGHTA and CDR2 is FQGTGA. CDR3 coding DNA: TGTGCCAGCAGCGCGTCGGACTTAACAGATACGCAGTATTTT. Amino acids: CASSASDLTDTQYF.

This chain connects TRBV11-3 to TRBJ2-4, with 12 bases identical to TRBD2. After removal of 0 bases from V and 7 bases from J, the junction contained 10 bases not matched to a gene. The CDR3 contains 18 residues. The germline V gene encodes CDR1 SGHNT and CDR2 YENEEA. The CDR3: CASSLDQASLAGGNIQYF. CDR3 sequence (DNA): TGTGCCAGCAGCTTAGATCAAGCATCACTAGCGGGAGGCAACATTCAGTACTTC. Full variable domain (missing parts from reference TRBV11-3 and TRBJ2-4): EAGVVQSPRYKIIEKKQPVAFWCNPISGHNTLYWYLQNLGQGPELLIRYENEEAVDDSQLPKDRFSAERLKGVDSTLKIQPAELGDSAVYLCASSLDQASLAGGNIQYFGAGTRLSVL.

The V gene is TRBV5-4, the J gene TRBJ1-2, with D possibly matching TRBD1 (6 bases). The germline V gene has CDR1 SGHNT and CDR2 YYREEE (reference sequence). CDR3 length: 13 amino acids. The V gene lost 0 bases and the J gene lost 7 bases, with 10 bases spanning the gap. The CDR3 region has the DNA TGTGCCAGCAGCTTGGTCGGGGGGCTTGGCTACACCTTC. This gives the protein CASSLVGGLGYTF.

J is TRBJ2-1 and V is TRBV5-1; D gene ambiguous. V lost 0 bases to trimming and J lost 5 bases, with 6 bases between them. The germline V gene encodes CDR1 SGHRS and CDR2 YFSETQ. CDR3 length: 13 amino acids. CDR3 sequence: CASSLGLDNEQFF. The CDR3 DNA follows: TGCGCCAGCAGCTTGGGTCTCGACAATGAGCAGTTCTTC.

V usage is TRBV19 and J usage is TRBJ2-7, with 7 bases matching TRBD1. Trimming removed 3 bases from V and 2 bases from J; junction bases left unmatched: 1. Germline V lookup: CDR1 LNHDA, CDR2 SQIVND (reference sequence). The CDR3 covers 13 residues. In DNA form, the CDR3 reads TGTGCCAGTAGTATCCAGGGGGCCTACGAGCAGTACTTC. Protein sequence: CASSIQGAYEQYF.

Worth noting for this clone: The junction departs from germline at one end; a sequencing error may be responsible. This chain connects TRBV5-8 to TRBJ2-1, with 9 bases aligning to TRBD2. The CDR3 totals 14 residues. CDR1 is SGHTS and CDR2 is YDEGEE in the germline V gene. CDR3 coding DNA: TGTGCCAGCAGCCCCGGGACTAGCTACCATGAGCAGTTCTTC. Residues: CASSPGTSYHEQFF.

This chain links TRBV5-1 with TRBJ2-1; 7 nucleotides align to TRBD2. The ends lost 4 bases at V and 9 bases at J; junction bases unmatched: 13. CDR1 is SGHRS and CDR2 is YFSETQ in the germline V gene. This CDR3 has 15 amino acids. The CDR3 bases are TGCGCCAGCAGCAAAACCGGGACTAAAGCACGTGAGCAGTTCTTC. This translates into CASSKTGTKAREQFF.

The V call is TRBV5-4, the J call TRBJ1-1; 9 bases are shared with TRBD1. This CDR3 has 16 residues. From germline, CDR1 is SGHNT and CDR2 YYREEE (reference sequence). J gave up 1 base and V 7 bases, and 11 bases lay outside the gene matches. This chain's CDR3 is CASLSYRGRGNTEAFF. In DNA form, the CDR3 reads TGTGCCAGCTTAAGCTACAGGGGGCGGGGGAACACTGAAGCTTTCTTT.

This clone was counted a few times. This chain links TRBV5-1 with TRBJ2-3; no reliable D call. V lost 8 bases and J lost 0, with 13 bases in between. CDR1 and CDR2 (germline): SGHRS, YFSETQ. The CDR3 runs to 14 residues. CDR3 bases: TGCGCCAGTGTTCGTGGCGGAAGCACAGATACGCAGTATTTT. Residues: CASVRGGSTDTQYF.